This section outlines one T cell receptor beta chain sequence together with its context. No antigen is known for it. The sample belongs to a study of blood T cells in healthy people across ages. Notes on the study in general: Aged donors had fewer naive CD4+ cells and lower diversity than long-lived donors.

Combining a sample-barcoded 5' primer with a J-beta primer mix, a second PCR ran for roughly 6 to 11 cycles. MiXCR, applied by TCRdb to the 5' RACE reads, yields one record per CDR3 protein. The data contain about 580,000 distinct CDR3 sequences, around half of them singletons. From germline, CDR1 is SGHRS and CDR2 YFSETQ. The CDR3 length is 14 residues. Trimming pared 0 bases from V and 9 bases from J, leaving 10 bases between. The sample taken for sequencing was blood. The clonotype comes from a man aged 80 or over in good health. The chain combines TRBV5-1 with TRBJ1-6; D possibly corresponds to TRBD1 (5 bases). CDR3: CASSLGHGTSPLHF. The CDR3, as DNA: TGCGCCAGCAGCTTGGGCCACGGGACTTCACCCCTCCACTTT.